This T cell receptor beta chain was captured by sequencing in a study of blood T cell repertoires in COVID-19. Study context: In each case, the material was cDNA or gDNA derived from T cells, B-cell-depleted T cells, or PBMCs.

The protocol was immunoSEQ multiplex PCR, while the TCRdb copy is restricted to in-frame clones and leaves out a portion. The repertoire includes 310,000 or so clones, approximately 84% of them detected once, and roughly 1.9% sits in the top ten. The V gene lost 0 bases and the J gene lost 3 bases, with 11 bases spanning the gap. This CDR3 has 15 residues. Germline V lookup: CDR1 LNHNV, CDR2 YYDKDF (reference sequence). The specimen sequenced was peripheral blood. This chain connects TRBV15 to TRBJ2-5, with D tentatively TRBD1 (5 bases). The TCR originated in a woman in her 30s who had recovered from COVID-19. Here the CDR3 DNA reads TGTGCCACCAGCAGAGATGGCTCAGGGAAAGAGACCCAGTACTTC. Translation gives CATSRDGSGKETQYF.